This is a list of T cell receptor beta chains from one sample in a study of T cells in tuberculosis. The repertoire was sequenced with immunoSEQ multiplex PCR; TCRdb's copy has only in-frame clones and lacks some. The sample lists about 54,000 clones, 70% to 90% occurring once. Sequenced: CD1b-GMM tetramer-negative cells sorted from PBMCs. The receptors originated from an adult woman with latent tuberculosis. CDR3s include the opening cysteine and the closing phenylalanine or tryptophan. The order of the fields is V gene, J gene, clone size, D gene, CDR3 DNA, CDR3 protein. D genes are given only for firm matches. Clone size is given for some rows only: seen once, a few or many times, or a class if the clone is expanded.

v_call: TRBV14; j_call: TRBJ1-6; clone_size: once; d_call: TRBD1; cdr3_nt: TGTGCCAGCAGCCGGACCACAGGGGACTATAATTCACCCCTCCACTTT; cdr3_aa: CASSRTTGDYNSPLHF
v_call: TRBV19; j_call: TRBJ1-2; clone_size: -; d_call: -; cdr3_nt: TGTGCCAGTGGAATACAGGGCATCTATGGCTACACCTTC; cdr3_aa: CASGIQGIYGYTF
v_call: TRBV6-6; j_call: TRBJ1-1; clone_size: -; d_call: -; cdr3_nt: TGTGCCAGCAGTTACTTGGGGCAGACCACTGAAGCTTTCTTT; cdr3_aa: CASSYLGQTTEAFF
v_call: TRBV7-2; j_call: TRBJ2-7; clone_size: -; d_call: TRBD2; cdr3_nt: TGTGCCAGCAGCCCACTAGCGGGAGAAGGCGAGCAGTACTTC; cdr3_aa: CASSPLAGEGEQYF
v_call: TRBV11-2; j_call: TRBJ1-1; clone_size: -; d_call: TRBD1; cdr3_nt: TGTGCCAGCACTGGGCAGGGGGAAAAGGAAGCTTTCTTT; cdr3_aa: CASTGQGEKEAFF
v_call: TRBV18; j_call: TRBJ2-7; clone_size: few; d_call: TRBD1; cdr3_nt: TGTGCCAGCTCACCACCGTTGACAGGGTGGAACGAGCAGTACTTC; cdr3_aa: CASSPPLTGWNEQYF
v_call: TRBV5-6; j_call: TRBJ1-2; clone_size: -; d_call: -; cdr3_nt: TGTGCCAGCAGCGAACAGGGCCGTGGTGGCTACACCTTC; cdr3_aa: CASSEQGRGGYTF
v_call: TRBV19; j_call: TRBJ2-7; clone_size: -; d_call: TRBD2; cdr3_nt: TGTGCCAGTAGTATCGCTAGCGGGAGGTGGTACGAGCAGTACTTC; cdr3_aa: CASSIASGRWYEQYF
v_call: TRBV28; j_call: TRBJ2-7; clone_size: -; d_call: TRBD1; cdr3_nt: TGTGCCAGCAGGCGGGACAGGAGCTCCTACGAGCAGTACTTC; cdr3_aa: CASRRDRSSYEQYF
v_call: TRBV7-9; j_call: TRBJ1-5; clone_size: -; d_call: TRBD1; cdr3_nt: TGTGCCAGCAGCATGCGAGGACAGGGGAATCAGCCCCAGCATTTT; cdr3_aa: CASSMRGQGNQPQHF